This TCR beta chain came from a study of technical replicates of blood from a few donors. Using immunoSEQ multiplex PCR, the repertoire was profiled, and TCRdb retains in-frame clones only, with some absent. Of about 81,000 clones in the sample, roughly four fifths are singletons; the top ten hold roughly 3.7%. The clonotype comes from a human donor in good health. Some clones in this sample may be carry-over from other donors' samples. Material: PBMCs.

The CDR3 protein is CASSSRGGVNTEAFF. In nucleotides, the CDR3 is TGTGCCAGCAGTTCCCGCGGGGGGGTGAACACTGAAGCTTTCTTT. The chain couples TRBV6-5 to TRBJ1-1; D might be TRBD1 (5 bases). Per the germline V gene, CDR1 is MNHEY and CDR2 is SVGAGI. This CDR3 comprises 15 residues. Trimming cost V 4 bases and J 0 bases, with 12 bases left between them.